This T cell receptor (beta chain) was sequenced in a study of cytomegalovirus exposure and HLA in healthy donors. General study points: Later findings reportedly placed an Asian-associated ancestry cluster below the roughly 670-donor mean for N-insertions. More clonal expansion characterized HLA-associated TCR beta chains than equally common others in a later analysis.

Remarks on this clone: No antigen is known for it.

The study ran its PCR with 60 Vbeta and 13 Jbeta primers. Assay used: immunoSEQ multiplex PCR; TCRdb lists only in-frame clones, some missing. This sample has about 140,000 clones, with around four fifths found just once. J gave up 4 bases and V 0 bases, and 4 bases lay outside the gene matches. The germline gives CDR1 SGDLS, CDR2 YYNGEE. The CDR3 length is 15 residues. This donor has no recorded CMV serostatus. The sequenced material came from PBMCs. The TCR was taken from a man aged 25-40 years in good health. The chain joins TRBV9 to TRBJ2-1; 7 bases are shared with TRBD2. The CDR3 DNA reads as TGTGCCAGCAGCGTAGCTCCTAGCGGATACAATGAGCAGTTCTTC. Residues: CASSVAPSGYNEQFF.